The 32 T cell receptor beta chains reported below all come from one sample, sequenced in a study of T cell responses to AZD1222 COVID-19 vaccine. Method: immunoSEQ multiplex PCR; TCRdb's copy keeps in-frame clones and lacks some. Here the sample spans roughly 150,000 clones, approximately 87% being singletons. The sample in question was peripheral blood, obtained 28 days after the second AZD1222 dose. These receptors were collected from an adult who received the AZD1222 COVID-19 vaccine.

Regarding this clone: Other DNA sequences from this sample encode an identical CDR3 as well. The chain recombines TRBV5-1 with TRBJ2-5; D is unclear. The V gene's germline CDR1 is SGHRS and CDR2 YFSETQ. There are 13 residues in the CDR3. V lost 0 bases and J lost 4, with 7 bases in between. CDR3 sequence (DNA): TGCGCCAGCAGCTTGGACGGCCCAGAGACCCAGTACTTC. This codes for CASSLDGPETQYF.

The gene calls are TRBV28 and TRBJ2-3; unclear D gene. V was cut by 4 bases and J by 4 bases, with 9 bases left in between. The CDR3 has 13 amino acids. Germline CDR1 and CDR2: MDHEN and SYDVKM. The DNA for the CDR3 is TGTGCCAGCAGTTCGCCGGGCCCAGATACGCAGTATTTT. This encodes CASSSPGPDTQYF.

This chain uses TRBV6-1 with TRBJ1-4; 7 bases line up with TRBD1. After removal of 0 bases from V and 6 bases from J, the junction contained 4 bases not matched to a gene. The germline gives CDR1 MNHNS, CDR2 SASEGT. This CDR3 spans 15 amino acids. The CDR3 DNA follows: TGTGCCAGCAGTGAAGCGACAGGGCAAGATGAAAAACTGTTTTTT. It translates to CASSEATGQDEKLFF.

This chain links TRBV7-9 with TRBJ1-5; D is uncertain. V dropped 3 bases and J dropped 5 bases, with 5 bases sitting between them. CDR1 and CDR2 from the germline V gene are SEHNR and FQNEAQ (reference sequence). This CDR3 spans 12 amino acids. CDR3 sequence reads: CASSFLDQPQHF. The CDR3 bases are TGTGCCAGCAGCTTCCTTGATCAGCCCCAGCATTTT.

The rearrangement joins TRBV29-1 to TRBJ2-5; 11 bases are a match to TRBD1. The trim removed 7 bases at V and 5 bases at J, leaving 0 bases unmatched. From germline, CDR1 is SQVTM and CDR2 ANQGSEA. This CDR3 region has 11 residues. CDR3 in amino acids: CSGDRGETQYF. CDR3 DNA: TGCAGCGGGGACAGGGGGGAGACCCAGTACTTC.

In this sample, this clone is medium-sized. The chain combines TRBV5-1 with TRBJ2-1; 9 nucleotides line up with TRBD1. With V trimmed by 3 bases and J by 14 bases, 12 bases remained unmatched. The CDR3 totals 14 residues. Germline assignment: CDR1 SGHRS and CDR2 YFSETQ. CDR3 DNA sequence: TGCGCCAGCAGCTCCACCGGGACAGGGATGCACAAGTTCTTC. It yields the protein CASSSTGTGMHKFF.

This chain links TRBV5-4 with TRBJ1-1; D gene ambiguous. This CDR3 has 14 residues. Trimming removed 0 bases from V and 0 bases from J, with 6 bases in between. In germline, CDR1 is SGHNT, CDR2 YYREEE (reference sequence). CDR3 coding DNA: TGTGCCAGCAGCTTGGTGGGAGTGAACACTGAAGCTTTCTTT. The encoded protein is CASSLVGVNTEAFF.

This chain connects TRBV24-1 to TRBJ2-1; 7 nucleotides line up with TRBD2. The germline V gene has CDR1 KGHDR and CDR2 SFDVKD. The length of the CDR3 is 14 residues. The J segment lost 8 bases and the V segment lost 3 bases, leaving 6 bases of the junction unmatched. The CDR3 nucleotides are TGTGCCACCAGTGATCCCTCCGGGGGGTATGAGCAGTTCTTC. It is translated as CATSDPSGGYEQFF.

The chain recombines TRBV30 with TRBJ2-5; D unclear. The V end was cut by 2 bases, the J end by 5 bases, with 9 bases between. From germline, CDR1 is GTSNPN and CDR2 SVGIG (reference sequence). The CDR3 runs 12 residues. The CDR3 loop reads CAWSTDGETQYF. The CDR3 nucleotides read TGTGCCTGGAGTACGGACGGGGAGACCCAGTACTTC.

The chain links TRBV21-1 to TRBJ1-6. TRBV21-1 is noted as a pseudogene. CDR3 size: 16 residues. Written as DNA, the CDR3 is TGTGCCAGCAGCAGAATTAAGGGGCGAGGGGATTCACCCCTCCACTTT. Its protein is CASSRIKGRGDSPLHF.

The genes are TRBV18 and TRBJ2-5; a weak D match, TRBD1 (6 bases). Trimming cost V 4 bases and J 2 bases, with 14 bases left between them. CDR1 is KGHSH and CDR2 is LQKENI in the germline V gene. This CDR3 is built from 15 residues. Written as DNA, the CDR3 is TGTGCCAGCTCACAACAGGGAACCCCTCAAGAGACCCAGTACTTC. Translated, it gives CASSQQGTPQETQYF.

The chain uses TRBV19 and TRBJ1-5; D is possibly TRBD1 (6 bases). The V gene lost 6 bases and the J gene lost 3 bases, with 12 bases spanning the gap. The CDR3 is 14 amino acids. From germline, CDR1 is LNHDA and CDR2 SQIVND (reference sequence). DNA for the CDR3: TGTGCCAGTAGCCTTCAGGGGATCAATCAGCCCCAGCATTTT. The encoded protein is CASSLQGINQPQHF.

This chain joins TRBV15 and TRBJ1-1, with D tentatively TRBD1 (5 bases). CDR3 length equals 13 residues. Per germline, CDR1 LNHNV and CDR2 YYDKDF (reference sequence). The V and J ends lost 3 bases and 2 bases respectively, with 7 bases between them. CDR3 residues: CATSRGPNTEAFF. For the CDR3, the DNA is TGTGCCACCAGCAGGGGGCCTAACACTGAAGCTTTCTTT.

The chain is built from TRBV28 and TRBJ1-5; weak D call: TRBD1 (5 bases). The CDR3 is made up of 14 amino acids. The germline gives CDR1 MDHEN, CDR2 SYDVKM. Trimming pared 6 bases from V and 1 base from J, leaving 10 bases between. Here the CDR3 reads CASSRDRSNQPQHF. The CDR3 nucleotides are TGTGCCAGCAGCCGAGACAGAAGCAATCAGCCCCAGCATTTT.

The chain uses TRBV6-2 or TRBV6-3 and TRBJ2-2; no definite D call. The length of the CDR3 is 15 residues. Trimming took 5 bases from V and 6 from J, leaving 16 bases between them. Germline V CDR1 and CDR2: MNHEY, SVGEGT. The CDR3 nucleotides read TGTGCCAGCAGTCATCCTACGGGTGCTCCCGGGGAGCTGTTTTTT. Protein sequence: CASSHPTGAPGELFF.

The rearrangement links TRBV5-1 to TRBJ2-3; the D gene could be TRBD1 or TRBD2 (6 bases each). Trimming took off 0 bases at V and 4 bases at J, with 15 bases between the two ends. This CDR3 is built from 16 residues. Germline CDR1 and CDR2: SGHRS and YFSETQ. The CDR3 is CASSLVRGRVADTQYF. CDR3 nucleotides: TGCGCCAGCAGCTTGGTTCGGGGGCGCGTCGCAGATACGCAGTATTTT.

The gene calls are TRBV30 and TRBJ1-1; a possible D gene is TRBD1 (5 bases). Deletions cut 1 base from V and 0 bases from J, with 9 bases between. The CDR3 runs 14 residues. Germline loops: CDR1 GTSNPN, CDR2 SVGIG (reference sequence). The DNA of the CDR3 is TGTGCCTGGAGTGCACAGGAAATGAACACTGAAGCTTTCTTT. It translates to CAWSAQEMNTEAFF.

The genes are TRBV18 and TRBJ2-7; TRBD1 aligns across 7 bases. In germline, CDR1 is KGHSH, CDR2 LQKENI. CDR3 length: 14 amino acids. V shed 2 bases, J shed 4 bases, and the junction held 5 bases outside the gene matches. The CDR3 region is CASSPEGTAYEQYF. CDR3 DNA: TGTGCCAGCTCACCAGAAGGGACAGCTTACGAGCAGTACTTC. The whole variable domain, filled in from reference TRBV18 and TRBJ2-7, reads NAGVMQNPRHLVRRRGQEARLRCSPMKGHSHVYWYRQLPEEGLKFMVYLQKENIIDESGMPKERFSAEFPKEGPSILRIQQVVRGDSAAYFCASSPEGTAYEQYFGPGTRLTVT.

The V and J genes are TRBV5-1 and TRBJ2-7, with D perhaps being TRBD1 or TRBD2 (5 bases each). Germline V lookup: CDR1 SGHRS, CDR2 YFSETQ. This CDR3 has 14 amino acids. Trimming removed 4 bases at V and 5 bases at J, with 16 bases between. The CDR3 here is CASSGDRTSHEQYF. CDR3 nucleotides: TGCGCCAGCAGCGGGGACCGAACAAGCCACGAGCAGTACTTC.

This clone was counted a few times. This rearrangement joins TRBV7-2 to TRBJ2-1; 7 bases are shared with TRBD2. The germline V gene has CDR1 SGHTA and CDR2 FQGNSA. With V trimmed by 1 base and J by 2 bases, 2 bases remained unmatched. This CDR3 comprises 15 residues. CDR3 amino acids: CASSLGGRPYNEQFF. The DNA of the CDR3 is TGTGCCAGCAGCTTAGGCGGGAGACCCTACAATGAGCAGTTCTTC. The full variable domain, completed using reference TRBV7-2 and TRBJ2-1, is GAGVSQSPSNKVTEKGKDVELRCDPISGHTALYWYRQSLGQGLEFLIYFQGNSAPDKSGLPSDRFSAERTGGSVSTLTIQRTQQEDSAVYLCASSLGGRPYNEQFFGPGTRLTVL.

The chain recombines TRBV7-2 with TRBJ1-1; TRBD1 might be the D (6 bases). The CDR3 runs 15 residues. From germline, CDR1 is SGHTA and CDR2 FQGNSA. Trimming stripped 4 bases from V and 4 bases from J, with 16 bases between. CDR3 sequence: CASSSLGGQGTEAFF. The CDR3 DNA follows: TGTGCCAGCAGCTCGCTCGGGGGGCAGGGCACTGAAGCTTTCTTT.

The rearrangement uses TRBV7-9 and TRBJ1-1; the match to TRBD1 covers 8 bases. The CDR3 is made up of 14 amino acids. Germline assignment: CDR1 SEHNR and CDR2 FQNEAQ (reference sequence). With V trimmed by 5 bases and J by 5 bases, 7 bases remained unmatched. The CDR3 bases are TGTGCCAGCAGCCGTCGACAGGGGCGGACTGAAGCTTTCTTT. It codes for CASSRRQGRTEAFF.

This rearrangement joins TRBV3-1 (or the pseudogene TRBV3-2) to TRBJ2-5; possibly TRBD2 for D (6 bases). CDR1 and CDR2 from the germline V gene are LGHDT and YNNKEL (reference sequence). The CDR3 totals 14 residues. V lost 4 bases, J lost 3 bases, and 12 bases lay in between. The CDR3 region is CASSPSGSKETQYF. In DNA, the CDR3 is TGTGCCAGCAGCCCTTCCGGGAGTAAAGAGACCCAGTACTTC.

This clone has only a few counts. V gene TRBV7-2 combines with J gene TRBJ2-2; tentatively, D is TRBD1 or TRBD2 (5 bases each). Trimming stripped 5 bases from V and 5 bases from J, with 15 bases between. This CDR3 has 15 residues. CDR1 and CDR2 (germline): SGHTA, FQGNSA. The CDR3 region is CASSLRDRGTGELFF. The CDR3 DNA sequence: TGTGCCAGCAGCCTTCGGGACCGAGGGACCGGGGAGCTGTTTTTT.

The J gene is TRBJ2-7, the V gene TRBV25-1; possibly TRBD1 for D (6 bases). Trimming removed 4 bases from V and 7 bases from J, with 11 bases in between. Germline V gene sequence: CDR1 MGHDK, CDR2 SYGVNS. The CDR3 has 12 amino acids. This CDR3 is CASSVQGREQYF. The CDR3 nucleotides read TGTGCCAGCAGTGTTCAGGGGAGAGAGCAGTACTTC.

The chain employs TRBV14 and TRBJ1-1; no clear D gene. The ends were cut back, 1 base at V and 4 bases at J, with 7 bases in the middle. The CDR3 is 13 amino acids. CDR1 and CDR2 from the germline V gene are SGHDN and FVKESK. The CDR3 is CASSQGLPTEAFF. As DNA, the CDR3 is TGTGCCAGCAGCCAAGGGTTACCCACTGAAGCTTTCTTT. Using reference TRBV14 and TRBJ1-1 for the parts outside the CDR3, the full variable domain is EAGVTQFPSHSVIEKGQTVTLRCDPISGHDNLYWYRRVMGKEIKFLLHFVKESKQDESGMPNNRFLAERTGGTYSTLKVQPAELEDSGVYFCASSQGLPTEAFFGQGTRLTVV.

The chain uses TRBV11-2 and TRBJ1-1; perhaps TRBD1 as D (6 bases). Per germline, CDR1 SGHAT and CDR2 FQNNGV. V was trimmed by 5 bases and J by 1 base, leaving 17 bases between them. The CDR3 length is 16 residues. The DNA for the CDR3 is TGTGCCAGCAGCCCCTTCAGGGGCCCGGGGAACACTGAAGCTTTCTTT. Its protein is CASSPFRGPGNTEAFF.

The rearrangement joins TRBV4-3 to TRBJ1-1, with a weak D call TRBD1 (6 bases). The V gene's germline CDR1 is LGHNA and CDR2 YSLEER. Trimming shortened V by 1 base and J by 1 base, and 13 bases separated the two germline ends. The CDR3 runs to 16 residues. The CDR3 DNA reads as TGCGCCAGCAGCCAAGCTGTGGGACAACGGAACACTGAAGCTTTCTTT. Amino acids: CASSQAVGQRNTEAFF.

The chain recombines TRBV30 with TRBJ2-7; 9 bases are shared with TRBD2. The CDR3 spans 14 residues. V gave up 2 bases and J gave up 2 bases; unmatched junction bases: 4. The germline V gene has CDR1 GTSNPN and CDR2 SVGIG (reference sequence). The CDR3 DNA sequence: TGTGCCTGGAGTATCATAGCGGGGGCCTACGAGCAGTACTTC. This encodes CAWSIIAGAYEQYF.

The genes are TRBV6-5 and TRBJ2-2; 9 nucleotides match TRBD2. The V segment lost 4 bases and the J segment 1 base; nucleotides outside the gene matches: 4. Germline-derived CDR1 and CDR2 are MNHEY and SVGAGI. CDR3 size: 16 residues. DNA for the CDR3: TGTGCCAGCAGTTCTTTAGCGGGGGTGAACACCGGGGAGCTGTTTTTT. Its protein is CASSSLAGVNTGELFF.

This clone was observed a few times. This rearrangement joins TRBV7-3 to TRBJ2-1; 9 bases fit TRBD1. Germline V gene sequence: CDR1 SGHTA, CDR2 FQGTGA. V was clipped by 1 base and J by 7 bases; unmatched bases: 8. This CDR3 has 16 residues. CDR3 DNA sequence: TGTGCCAGCAGCTTAAACAGACAGGGGGTACCGAATGAGCAGTTCTTC. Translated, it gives CASSLNRQGVPNEQFF.

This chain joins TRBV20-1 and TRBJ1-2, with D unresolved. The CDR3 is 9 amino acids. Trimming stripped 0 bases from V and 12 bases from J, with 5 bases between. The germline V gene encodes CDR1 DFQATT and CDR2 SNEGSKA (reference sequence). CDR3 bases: TGCAGTGCTAGAGATCTTAACACCTTC. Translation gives CSARDLNTF.